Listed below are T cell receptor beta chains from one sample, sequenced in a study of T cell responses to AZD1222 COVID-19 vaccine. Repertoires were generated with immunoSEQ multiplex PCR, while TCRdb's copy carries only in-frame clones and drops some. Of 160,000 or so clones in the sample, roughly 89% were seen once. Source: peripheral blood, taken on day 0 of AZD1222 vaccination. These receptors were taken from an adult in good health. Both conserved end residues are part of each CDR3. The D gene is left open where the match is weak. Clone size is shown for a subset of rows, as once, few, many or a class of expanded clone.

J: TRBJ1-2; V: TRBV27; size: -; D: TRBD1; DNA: TGTGCCAGCAGCCATGGACAGGGAAAGATAGGTGGCTACACCTTC; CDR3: CASSHGQGKIGGYTF
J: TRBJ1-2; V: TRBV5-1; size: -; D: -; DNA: TGCGCCAGCAGCTTGGGACAGAGCTTCTATGGCTACACCTTC; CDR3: CASSLGQSFYGYTF
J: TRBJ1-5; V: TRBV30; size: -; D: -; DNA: TGTGCCTGGAGTGTCCGCAGCGGCAGGAATCAGCCCCAGCATTTT; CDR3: CAWSVRSGRNQPQHF
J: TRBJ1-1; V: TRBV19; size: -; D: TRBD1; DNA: TGTGCCAGTAAACAAACACAGGGGAGAACTGAAGCTTTCTTT; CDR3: CASKQTQGRTEAFF
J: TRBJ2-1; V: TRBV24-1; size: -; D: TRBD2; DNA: TGTGCCACCAGTGATTTCCGGACTAGCGGGGGATATGAGCAGTTCTTC; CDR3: CATSDFRTSGGYEQFF
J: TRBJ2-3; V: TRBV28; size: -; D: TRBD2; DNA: TGTGCCAGCAGGTCATTCCGGGGGGGGCAAGATACGCAGTATTTT; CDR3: CASRSFRGGQDTQYF
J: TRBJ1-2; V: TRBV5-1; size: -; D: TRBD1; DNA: TGCGCCAGCAGCTTGGGGACAGGGGGCAGCTATGGCTACACCTTC; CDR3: CASSLGTGGSYGYTF
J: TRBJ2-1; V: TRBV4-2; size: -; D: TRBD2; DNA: TGTGCCAGCAGCCAAGTGGGGGCTAGCGGGAGGGTAAATGAGCAGTTCTTC; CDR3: CASSQVGASGRVNEQFF
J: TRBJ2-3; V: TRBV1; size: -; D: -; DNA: TGCACCAGCGCCCGTCAGGGGACAGTCACAGATACGCAGTATTTT; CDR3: CTSARQGTVTDTQYF
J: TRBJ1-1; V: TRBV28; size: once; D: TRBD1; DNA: TGTGCCAGCAGAAGTTTGGGGACAGGGGGAAAGAACACTGAAGCTTTCTTT; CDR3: CASRSLGTGGKNTEAFF
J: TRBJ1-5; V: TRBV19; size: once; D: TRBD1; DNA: TGTGCCAGTAGTCAGACTTACAGGGGGCAGGGTCAGCCCCAGCATTTT; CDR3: CASSQTYRGQGQPQHF
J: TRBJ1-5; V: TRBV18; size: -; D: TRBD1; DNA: TGTGCCAGCTCACCTTCCACAGGGGAGCCCCAGCATTTT; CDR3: CASSPSTGEPQHF
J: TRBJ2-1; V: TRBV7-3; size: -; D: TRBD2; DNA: TGTGCCAGCAGCCCGAAACCCGGGACTAGCGGGAGTGATGAGCAGTTCTTC; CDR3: CASSPKPGTSGSDEQFF
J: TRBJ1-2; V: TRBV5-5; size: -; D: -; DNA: TGTGCCAGCAGCATAGGGGACTCCTTGATTGGCTACACCTTC; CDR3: CASSIGDSLIGYTF
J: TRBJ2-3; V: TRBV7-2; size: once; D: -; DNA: TGTGCCAGCAGCCGGACAGCTCTGAGTACAGATACGCAGTATTTT; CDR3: CASSRTALSTDTQYF
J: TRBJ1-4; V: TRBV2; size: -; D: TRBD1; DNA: TGTGCCAGCAGCGGACAGGGGGTTGATGAAAAACTGTTTTTT; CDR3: CASSGQGVDEKLFF
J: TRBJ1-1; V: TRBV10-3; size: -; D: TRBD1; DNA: TGTGCCATCAGTCCCGGGGACAGGGCGAACACTGAAGCTTTCTTT; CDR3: CAISPGDRANTEAFF
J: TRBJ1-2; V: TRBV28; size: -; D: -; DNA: TGTGCCAGCGGGGGGGCAATTACACAACTCTATGGCTACACCTTC; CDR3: CASGGAITQLYGYTF
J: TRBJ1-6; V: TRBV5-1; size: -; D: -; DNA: TGCGCCAGCAGCTTGGCGGGGACTGGGACGCGGTCACCCCTCCACTTT; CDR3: CASSLAGTGTRSPLHF
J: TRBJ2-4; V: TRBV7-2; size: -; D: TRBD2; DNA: TGTGCCAGCAGCTTAGTTCGGACTAGCGGAAACATTCAGTACTTC; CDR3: CASSLVRTSGNIQYF
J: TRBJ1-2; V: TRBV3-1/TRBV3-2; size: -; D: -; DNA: TGTGCCAGCAGCCAAGAATGGGGGGTGAGCTATGGCTACACCTTC; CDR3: CASSQEWGVSYGYTF
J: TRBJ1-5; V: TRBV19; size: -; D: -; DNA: TGTGCCAGTAGTATGTCCAGGGTGAGCAATCAGCCCCAGCATTTT; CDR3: CASSMSRVSNQPQHF
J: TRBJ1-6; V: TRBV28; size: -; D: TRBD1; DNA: TGTGCCAGCAGTTTTCTTGGACAGGGGGGCAATTCACCCCTCCACTTT; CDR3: CASSFLGQGGNSPLHF
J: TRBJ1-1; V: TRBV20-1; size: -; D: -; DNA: TGCAGTGCTAGAGGGAGGTTAGAAGCTTTCTTT; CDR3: CSARGRLEAFF
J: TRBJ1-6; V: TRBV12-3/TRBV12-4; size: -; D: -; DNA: TGTGCCAGCAGTTTCGGGGATTCACCCCTCCACTTT; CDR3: CASSFGDSPLHF
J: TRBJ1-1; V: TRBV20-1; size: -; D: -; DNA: TGCAGTGCTAGTCCGGGACACTTAAACACTGAAGCTTTCTTT; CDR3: CSASPGHLNTEAFF
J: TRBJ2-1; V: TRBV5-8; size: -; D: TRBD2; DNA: TGTGCCAGCAGCCGCATGCTGACTAGCGGGGGAAGCTCCTACAATGAGCAGTTCTTC; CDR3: CASSRMLTSGGSSYNEQFF
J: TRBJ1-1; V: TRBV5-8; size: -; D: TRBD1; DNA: TGTGCCAGCAGCTTGCAGGGGGGTACTGAAGCTTTCTTT; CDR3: CASSLQGGTEAFF
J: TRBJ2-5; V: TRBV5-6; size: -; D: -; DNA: TGTGCCAGCAGCTCGGGTGGAGCTGAGACCCAGTACTTC; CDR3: CASSSGGAETQYF
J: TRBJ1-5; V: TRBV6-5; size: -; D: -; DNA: TGTGCCAGCAGTTACTCTGTCTTTACGCCCCAGCATTTT; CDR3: CASSYSVFTPQHF
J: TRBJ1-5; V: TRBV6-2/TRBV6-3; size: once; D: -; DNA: TGTGCCAGCAGTTACTCGGGGGGGCTCAGCAATCAGCCCCAGCATTTT; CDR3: CASSYSGGLSNQPQHF
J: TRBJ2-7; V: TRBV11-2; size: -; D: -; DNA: TGTGCCAGCAGCGGGGAGTTAAGCTCCTACGAGCAGTACTTC; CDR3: CASSGELSSYEQYF
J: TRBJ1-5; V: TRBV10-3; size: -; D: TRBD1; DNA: TGTGCCATCAGTGATTTGGACAGGGGTAGCAATCAGCCCCAGCATTTT; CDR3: CAISDLDRGSNQPQHF
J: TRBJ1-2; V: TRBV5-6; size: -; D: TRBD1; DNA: TGTGCCAGCAGCTCCCGGGACAGGGTAAGGGCTGGCTACACCTTC; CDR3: CASSSRDRVRAGYTF
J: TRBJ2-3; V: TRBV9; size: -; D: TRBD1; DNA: TGTGCCAGCAGCCCGGGACAGAATAACAGAGATACGCAGTATTTT; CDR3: CASSPGQNNRDTQYF
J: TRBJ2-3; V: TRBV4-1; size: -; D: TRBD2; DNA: TGCGCCAGCAGCCAAGCCAGTCTCCTAGCGGGAGGAGGAACAGATACGCAGTATTTT; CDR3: CASSQASLLAGGGTDTQYF
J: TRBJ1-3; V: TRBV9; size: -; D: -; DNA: TGTGCCAGCAGCCCGGGTTTTGGGGCTGGAAACACCATATATTTT; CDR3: CASSPGFGAGNTIYF
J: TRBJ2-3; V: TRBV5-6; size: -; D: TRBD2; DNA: TGTGCCAGCAGCTTAGCACCGGGAGGGCCCACAGATACGCAGTATTTT; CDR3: CASSLAPGGPTDTQYF
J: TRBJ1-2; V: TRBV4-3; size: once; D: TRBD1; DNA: TGCGCCAGCAGCCAAGGTTTTAGGACAGGGAACTATGGCTACACCTTC; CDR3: CASSQGFRTGNYGYTF
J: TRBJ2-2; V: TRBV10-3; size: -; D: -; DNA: TGTGCCATCAGTCTCGGGGAAACCGGGGAGCTGTTTTTT; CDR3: CAISLGETGELFF
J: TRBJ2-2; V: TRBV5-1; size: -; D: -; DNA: TGCGCCAGCAGCTTGTATCTAGCTGAACGAACCGGGGAGCTGTTTTTT; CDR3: CASSLYLAERTGELFF
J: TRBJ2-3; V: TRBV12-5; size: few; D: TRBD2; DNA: TGTGCTAGTGGTTCCTATAGCGGGCTGATCACAGATACGCAGTATTTT; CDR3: CASGSYSGLITDTQYF
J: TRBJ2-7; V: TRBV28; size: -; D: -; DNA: TGTGCCAGCAGGAGGGAATCCTACGAGCAGTACTTC; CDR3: CASRRESYEQYF
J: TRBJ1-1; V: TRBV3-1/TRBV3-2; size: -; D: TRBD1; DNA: TGTGCCAGCAGCCAAGATGGGGACAGGGTGGGCACTGAAGCTTTCTTT; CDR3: CASSQDGDRVGTEAFF